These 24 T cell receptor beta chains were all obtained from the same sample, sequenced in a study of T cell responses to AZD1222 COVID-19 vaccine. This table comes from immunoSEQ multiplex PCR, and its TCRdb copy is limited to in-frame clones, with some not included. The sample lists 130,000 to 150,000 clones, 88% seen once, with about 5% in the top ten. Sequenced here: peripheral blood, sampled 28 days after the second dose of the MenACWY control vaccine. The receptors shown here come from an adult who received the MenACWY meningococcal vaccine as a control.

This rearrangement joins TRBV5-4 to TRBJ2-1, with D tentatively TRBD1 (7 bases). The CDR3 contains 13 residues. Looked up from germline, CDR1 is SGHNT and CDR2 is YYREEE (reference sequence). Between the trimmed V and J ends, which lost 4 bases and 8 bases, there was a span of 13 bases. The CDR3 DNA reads TGTGCCAGCAGCCCAACAGGGGAGGATGAGCAGTTCTTC. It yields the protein CASSPTGEDEQFF.

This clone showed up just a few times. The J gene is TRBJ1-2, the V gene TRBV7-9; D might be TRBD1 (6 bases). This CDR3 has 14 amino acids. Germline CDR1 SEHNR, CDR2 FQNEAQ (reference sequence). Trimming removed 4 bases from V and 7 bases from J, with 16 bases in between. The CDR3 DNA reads TGTGCCAGCAGCTGGCCGGGGGCAGCAGCTGGCTACACCTTC. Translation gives CASSWPGAAAGYTF.

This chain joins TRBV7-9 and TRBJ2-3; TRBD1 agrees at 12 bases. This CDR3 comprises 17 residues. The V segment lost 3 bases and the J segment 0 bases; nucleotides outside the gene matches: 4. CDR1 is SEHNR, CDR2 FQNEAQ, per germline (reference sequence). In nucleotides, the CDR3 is TGTGCCAGCAGCTTCCCCGGGACAGGGGGCAGCACAGATACGCAGTATTTT. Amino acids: CASSFPGTGGSTDTQYF.

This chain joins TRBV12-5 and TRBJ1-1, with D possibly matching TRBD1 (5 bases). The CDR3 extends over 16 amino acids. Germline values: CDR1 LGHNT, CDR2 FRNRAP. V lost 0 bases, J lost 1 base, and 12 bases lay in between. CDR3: CASGLVLGRPNTEAFF. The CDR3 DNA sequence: TGTGCTAGTGGTTTGGTACTGGGACGGCCGAACACTGAAGCTTTCTTT.

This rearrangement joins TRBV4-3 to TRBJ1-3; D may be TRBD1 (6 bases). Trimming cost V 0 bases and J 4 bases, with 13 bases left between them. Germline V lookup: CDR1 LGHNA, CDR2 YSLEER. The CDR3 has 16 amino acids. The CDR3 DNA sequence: TGCGCCAGCAGCCAAGAGCAGGGGCCCGGGGGAAACACCATATATTTT. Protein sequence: CASSQEQGPGGNTIYF.

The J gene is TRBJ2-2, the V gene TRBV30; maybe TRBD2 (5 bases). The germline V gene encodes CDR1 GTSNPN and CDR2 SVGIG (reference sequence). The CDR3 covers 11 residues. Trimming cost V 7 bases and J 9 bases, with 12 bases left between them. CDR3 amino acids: CASKRGRELFF. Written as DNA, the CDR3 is TGTGCCTCGAAACGGGGAAGGGAGCTGTTTTTT.

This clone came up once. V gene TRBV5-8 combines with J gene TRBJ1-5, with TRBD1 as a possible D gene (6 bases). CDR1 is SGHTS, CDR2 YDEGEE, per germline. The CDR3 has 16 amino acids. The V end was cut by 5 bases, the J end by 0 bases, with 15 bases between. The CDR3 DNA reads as TGTGCCAGCAGTCGCGGACAGATTCATAGCAATCAGCCCCAGCATTTT. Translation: CASSRGQIHSNQPQHF.

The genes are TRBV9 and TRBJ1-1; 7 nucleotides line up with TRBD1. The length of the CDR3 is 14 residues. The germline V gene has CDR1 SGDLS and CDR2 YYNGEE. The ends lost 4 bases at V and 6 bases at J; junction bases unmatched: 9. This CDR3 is CASSSRQGVAEAFF. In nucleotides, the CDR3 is TGTGCCAGCAGCTCACGACAGGGTGTCGCTGAAGCTTTCTTT.

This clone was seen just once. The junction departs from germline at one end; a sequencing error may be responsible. The CDR3 protein is CASSLVTGRRLF. CDR3 nucleotide sequence: TGTGCCAGCAGCTTGGTAACAGGGCGGCGCCTCTTC. The V and J genes are TRBV5-4 and TRBJ2-7, with D possibly matching TRBD1 (6 bases). CDR1 is SGHNT, CDR2 YYREEE, per germline (reference sequence). The CDR3 has 12 residues. Variable domain in full (rest from reference TRBV5-4 and TRBJ2-7): ETGVTQSPTHLIKTRGQQVTLRCSSQSGHNTVSWYQQALGQGPQFIFQYYREEENGRGNFPPRFSGLQFPNYSSELNVNALELDDSALYLCASSLVTGRRLFGPGTRLTVT.

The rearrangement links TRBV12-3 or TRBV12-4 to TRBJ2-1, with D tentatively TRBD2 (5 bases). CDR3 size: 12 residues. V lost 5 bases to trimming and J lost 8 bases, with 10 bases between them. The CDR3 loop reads CASSLLEYEQFF. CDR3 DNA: TGTGCCAGCAGTCTACTAGAGTATGAGCAGTTCTTC.

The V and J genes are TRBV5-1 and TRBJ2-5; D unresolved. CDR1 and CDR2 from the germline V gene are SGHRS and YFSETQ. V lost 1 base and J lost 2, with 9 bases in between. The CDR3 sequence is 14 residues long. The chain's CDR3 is CASSLIPGQETQYF. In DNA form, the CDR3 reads TGCGCCAGCAGCTTGATCCCCGGACAAGAGACCCAGTACTTC.

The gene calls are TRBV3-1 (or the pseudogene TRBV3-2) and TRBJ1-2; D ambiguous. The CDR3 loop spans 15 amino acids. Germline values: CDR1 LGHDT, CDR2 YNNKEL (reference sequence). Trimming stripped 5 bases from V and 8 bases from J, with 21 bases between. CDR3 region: CASSSDLGRSNGYTF. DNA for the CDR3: TGTGCCAGCAGCTCCGACCTGGGAAGGAGCAACGGCTACACCTTC.

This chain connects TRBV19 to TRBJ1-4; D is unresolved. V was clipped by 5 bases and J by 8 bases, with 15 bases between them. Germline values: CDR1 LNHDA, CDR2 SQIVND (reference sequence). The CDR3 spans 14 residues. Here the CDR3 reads CASSSRPREEKLFF. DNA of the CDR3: TGTGCCAGTAGTTCCCGGCCAAGAGAAGAAAAACTGTTTTTT.

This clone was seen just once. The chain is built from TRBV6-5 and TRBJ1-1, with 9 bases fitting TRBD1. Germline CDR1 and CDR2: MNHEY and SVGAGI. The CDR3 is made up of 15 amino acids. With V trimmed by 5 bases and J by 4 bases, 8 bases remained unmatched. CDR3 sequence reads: CASSIGQGLGTEAFF. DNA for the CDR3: TGTGCCAGCAGTATAGGACAGGGGCTTGGCACTGAAGCTTTCTTT.

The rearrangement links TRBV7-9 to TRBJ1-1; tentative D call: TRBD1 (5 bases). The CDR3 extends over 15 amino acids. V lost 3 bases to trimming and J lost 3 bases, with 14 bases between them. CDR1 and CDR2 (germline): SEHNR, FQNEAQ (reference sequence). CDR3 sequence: CASSLGQAAYTEAFF. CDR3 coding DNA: TGTGCCAGCAGCTTGGGGCAGGCGGCTTACACTGAAGCTTTCTTT.

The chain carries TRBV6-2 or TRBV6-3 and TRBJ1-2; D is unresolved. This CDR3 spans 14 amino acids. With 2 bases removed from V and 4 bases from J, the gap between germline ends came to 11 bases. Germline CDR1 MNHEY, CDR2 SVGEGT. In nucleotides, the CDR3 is TGTGCCAGCAGTTACCCTCCTAAAACCTATGGCTACACCTTC. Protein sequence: CASSYPPKTYGYTF.

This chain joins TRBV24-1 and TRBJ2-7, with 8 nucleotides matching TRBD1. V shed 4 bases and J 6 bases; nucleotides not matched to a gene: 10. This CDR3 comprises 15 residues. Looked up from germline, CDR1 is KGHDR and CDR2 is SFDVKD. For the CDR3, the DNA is TGTGCCACCAGTGAAGGACAGGGTCGGATTCGCGAGCAGTACTTC. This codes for CATSEGQGRIREQYF.

CDR3 bases: TGTGCCAGCAGCTTAGACATTACCGAAGCTTTCTTT. It codes for CASSLDITEAFF. V is TRBV7-9 and J is TRBJ1-1; the D is unclear. CDR1 and CDR2 from the germline V gene are SEHNR and FQNEAQ (reference sequence). V lost 1 base to trimming and J lost 8 bases, with 8 bases between them. The CDR3 totals 12 residues.

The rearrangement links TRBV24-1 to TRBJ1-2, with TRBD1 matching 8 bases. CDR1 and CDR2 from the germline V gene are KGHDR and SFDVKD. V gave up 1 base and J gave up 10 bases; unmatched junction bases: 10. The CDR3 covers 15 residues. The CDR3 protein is CATSDFGQGVFDYTF. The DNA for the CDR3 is TGTGCCACCAGTGATTTCGGACAGGGAGTATTCGACTACACCTTC.

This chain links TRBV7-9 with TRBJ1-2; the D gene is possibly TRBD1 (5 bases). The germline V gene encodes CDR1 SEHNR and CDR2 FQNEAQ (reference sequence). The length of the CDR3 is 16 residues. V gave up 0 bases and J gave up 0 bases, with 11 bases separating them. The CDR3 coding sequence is TGTGCCAGCAGCTTAGCAGGGGTCCTTGCTAACTATGGCTACACCTTC. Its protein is CASSLAGVLANYGYTF.

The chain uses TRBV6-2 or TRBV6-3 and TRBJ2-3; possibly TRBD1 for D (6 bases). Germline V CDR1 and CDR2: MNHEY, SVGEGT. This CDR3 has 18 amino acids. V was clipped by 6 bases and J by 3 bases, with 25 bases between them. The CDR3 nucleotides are TGTGCCAGCAGCCCTTCGGTGAGGGGGATCTCGGTTACAGATACGCAGTATTTT. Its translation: CASSPSVRGISVTDTQYF.

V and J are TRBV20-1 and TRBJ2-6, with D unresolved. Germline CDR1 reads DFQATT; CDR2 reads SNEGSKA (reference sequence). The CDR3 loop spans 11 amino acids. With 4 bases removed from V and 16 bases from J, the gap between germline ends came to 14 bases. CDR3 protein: CSANSVKGLTF. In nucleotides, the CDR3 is TGCAGTGCTAATTCGGTAAAAGGACTGACTTTC.

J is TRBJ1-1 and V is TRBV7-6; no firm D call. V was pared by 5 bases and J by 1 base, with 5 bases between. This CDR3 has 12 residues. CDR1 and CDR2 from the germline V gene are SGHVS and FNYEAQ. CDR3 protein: CASSPPNTEAFF. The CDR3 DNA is TGTGCCAGCAGCCCTCCGAACACTGAAGCTTTCTTT.

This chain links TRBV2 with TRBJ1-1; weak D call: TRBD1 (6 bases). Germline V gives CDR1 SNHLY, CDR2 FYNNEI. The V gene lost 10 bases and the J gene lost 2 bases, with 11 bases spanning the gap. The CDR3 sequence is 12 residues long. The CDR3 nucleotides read TGTGCCACGAAGGACAGTAACACTGAAGCTTTCTTT. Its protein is CATKDSNTEAFF.